Sequencing of this TCR beta chain was carried out in a study of shared clonotypes between healthy human individuals. Only in-frame clones appear in the TCRdb table, and some are missing; sequencing was by immunoSEQ multiplex PCR. This sample has about 980,000 clones, with approximately 80% found just once. This clone appeared once. The junction had 4 bases not matched to a gene; V was cut back by 2 bases and J by 7 bases. Germline lookup yields CDR1 SGDLS and CDR2 YYNGEE. CDR3 length: 14 amino acids. The sequencing sample was made of memory CD4+ T cells sorted from blood. Subset reported: CD45RA-negative fraction. The TCR was taken from a man between 18 and 35 years old in good health. The V gene is TRBV9, the J gene TRBJ1-4; 8 bases are a match to TRBD1. The CDR3 region has the DNA TGTGCCAGCAGCGTGGGGGGGACAGGTGAAAAACTGTTTTTT. Translation gives CASSVGGTGEKLFF.